The 22 T cell receptor beta chains listed next were all sequenced from one sample in a study of control samples from healthy donors and cancer patients. Libraries were prepared by immunoSEQ multiplex PCR; TCRdb keeps only in-frame clonotypes and omits some of them. The sample has roughly 170,000 clones; more than 90% are singletons. The sample comprised blood. The receptors stem from a woman in her forties in good health.

This chain connects TRBV12-3 or TRBV12-4 to TRBJ1-2, with D unresolved. The CDR3 is 13 residues long. V was cut by 1 base and J by 7 bases, with 10 bases left in between. The CDR3 loop reads CASSLVLGGGYTF. For the CDR3, the DNA is TGTGCCAGCAGTTTAGTATTGGGAGGTGGCTACACCTTC.

The chain carries TRBV4-1 and TRBJ1-5, with D possibly being TRBD1 (5 bases). V dropped 2 bases and J dropped 8 bases, with 16 bases sitting between them. Germline CDR1 MGHRA, CDR2 YSYEKL. The CDR3 is 15 amino acids. The CDR3 loop reads CASSQIPGAAEPQHF. The CDR3 coding sequence is TGCGCCAGCAGCCAAATCCCCGGGGCCGCAGAGCCCCAGCATTTT.

The gene calls are TRBV6-5 and TRBJ1-5, with a tentative D call TRBD1 (5 bases). This CDR3 spans 12 amino acids. Trimming stripped 8 bases from V and 1 base from J, with 6 bases between. Germline CDR1 MNHEY, CDR2 SVGAGI. The CDR3 nucleotides are TGTGCCAGCTCAGGGAGCAATCAGCCCCAGCATTTT. This gives the protein CASSGSNQPQHF.

This rearrangement joins TRBV6-5 to TRBJ1-2; D is unresolved. Trimming took 2 bases from V and 1 from J, leaving 11 bases between them. CDR3 length: 15 amino acids. The germline V gene has CDR1 MNHEY and CDR2 SVGAGI. In DNA, the CDR3 is TGTGCCAGCAGTTACAGCAGCGCATTTAACTATGGCTACACCTTC. As protein: CASSYSSAFNYGYTF.

The rearrangement joins TRBV6-6 to TRBJ2-3, with D perhaps TRBD1 or TRBD2 (5 bases each). Trimming cost V 7 bases and J 6 bases, with 20 bases left between them. The CDR3 covers 15 residues. Germline CDR1 is MNHNY and CDR2 is SVGAGI (reference sequence). CDR3 sequence reads: CASTPVGATGDTQYF. DNA for the CDR3: TGTGCCAGCACCCCCGTCGGGGCCACCGGTGATACGCAGTATTTT.

This chain uses TRBV15 with TRBJ1-6; 8 nucleotides agree with TRBD1. The CDR3 extends over 15 amino acids. Germline V gene sequence: CDR1 LNHNV, CDR2 YYDKDF (reference sequence). The V and J ends lost 0 bases and 7 bases, in that order; junction bases with no gene match: 2. CDR3 sequence: CATSREQGVNSPLHF. CDR3 in DNA: TGTGCCACCAGCAGAGAACAGGGGGTGAATTCACCCCTCCACTTT. Supplemented by reference TRBV15 and TRBJ1-6, the full variable domain reads DAMVIQNPRYQVTQFGKPVTLSCSQTLNHNVMYWYQQKSSQAPKLLFHYYDKDFNNEADTPDNFQSRRPNTSFCFLDIRSPGLGDTAMYLCATSREQGVNSPLHFGNGTRLTVT.

V usage is TRBV18 and J usage is TRBJ2-2; D not certain. Germline CDR1 is KGHSH and CDR2 is LQKENI. The length of the CDR3 is 12 residues. V dropped 8 bases and J dropped 6 bases, with 10 bases sitting between them. In DNA form, the CDR3 reads TGTGCCAGCACCAACTCGGCCGGGGAGCTGTTTTTT. Translating gives CASTNSAGELFF. Complete variable domain (other parts from reference TRBV18 and TRBJ2-2): NAGVMQNPRHLVRRRGQEARLRCSPMKGHSHVYWYRQLPEEGLKFMVYLQKENIIDESGMPKERFSAEFPKEGPSILRIQQVVRGDSAAYFCASTNSAGELFFGEGSRLTVL.

This chain uses TRBV5-1 with TRBJ2-1, with 14 nucleotides matching TRBD2. Germline values: CDR1 SGHRS, CDR2 YFSETQ. CDR3 length equals 17 residues. V trimming: 4 bases; J trimming: 6 bases; junction bases outside the gene matches: 9. CDR3 DNA: TGCGCCAGCAGCGAACCGGGACTAGCGGGGGCGGGCAATGAGCAGTTCTTC. It yields the protein CASSEPGLAGAGNEQFF.

V gene TRBV5-4 combines with J gene TRBJ2-7; 8 nucleotides agree with TRBD1. The CDR3 spans 15 residues. With V trimmed by 3 bases and J by 2 bases, 7 bases remained unmatched. The germline gives CDR1 SGHNT, CDR2 YYREEE (reference sequence). Here the CDR3 DNA reads TGTGCCAGCAGCTCTCCCGGGACAGGTCCCTACGAGCAGTACTTC. Translated: CASSSPGTGPYEQYF. The full variable domain, its missing parts supplied by reference TRBV5-4 and TRBJ2-7, is ETGVTQSPTHLIKTRGQQVTLRCSSQSGHNTVSWYQQALGQGPQFIFQYYREEENGRGNFPPRFSGLQFPNYSSELNVNALELDDSALYLCASSSPGTGPYEQYFGPGTRLTVT.

The chain recombines TRBV6-5 with TRBJ2-3; TRBD1 matches at 11 bases. The CDR3 has 15 amino acids. J was trimmed by 1 base and V by 7 bases; bases with no gene match: 4. The germline V gene encodes CDR1 MNHEY and CDR2 SVGAGI. The CDR3 sequence: CASTGTGGGTDTQYF. CDR3 sequence (DNA): TGTGCCAGCACCGGGACAGGGGGTGGCACAGATACGCAGTATTTT.

The chain uses TRBV11-1 and TRBJ1-2, with 8 nucleotides matching TRBD1. V lost 4 bases and J lost 7; bases outside the gene matches: 14. There are 16 residues in the CDR3. CDR1 is SGHAT, CDR2 FQDESV, per germline (reference sequence). CDR3 loop: CASSYPHDQGAGGYTF. The CDR3 DNA sequence: TGTGCCAGCAGCTACCCCCACGATCAGGGGGCCGGTGGCTACACCTTC.

The genes are TRBV5-1 and TRBJ1-6; D not resolved. With 0 bases removed from V and 7 bases from J, the gap between germline ends came to 11 bases. The length of the CDR3 is 15 residues. The germline CDR1 and CDR2 sequences are SGHRS and YFSETQ. CDR3 DNA sequence: TGCGCCAGCAGCTTGGGGTCGACGACGAATTCACCCCTCCACTTT. Amino acid sequence: CASSLGSTTNSPLHF.

V gene TRBV4-1 combines with J gene TRBJ1-2; 9 nucleotides match TRBD1. Per germline, CDR1 MGHRA and CDR2 YSYEKL. V dropped 1 base and J dropped 1; count of bases not matched to a gene: 7. The CDR3 length is 17 residues. This CDR3 reads CASSQATGGSSNYGYTF. The CDR3 coding sequence is TGCGCCAGCAGCCAAGCGACAGGGGGGTCCAGTAACTATGGCTACACCTTC.

The rearrangement links TRBV3-1 (or the pseudogene TRBV3-2) to TRBJ1-2; the match to TRBD1 covers 8 bases. The CDR3 has 15 residues. Germline V gene sequence: CDR1 LGHDT, CDR2 YNNKEL (reference sequence). V lost 0 bases, J lost 4 bases, and 4 bases stayed unmatched. DNA of the CDR3: TGTGCCAGCAGCCAAGATCACAGGGGGAGCTATGGCTACACCTTC. The encoded protein is CASSQDHRGSYGYTF.

This rearrangement joins TRBV9 to TRBJ2-2; 8 nucleotides align to TRBD2. The CDR3 has 15 residues. The ends lost 4 bases at V and 0 bases at J; junction bases unmatched: 2. In germline, CDR1 is SGDLS, CDR2 YYNGEE. The CDR3: CASSRGGTNTGELFF. CDR3 nucleotide sequence: TGTGCCAGCAGCCGGGGGGGAACGAACACCGGGGAGCTGTTTTTT.

CDR3 protein: CASSLGSSAGNTIYF. CDR3 DNA sequence: TGTGCCAGCAGCTTGGGCAGCTCAGCTGGAAACACCATATATTTT. The rearrangement uses TRBV5-4 and TRBJ1-3; the D is unclear. Trimming stripped 0 bases from V and 2 bases from J, with 9 bases between. This CDR3 region has 15 residues. Germline V gene data show CDR1 as SGHNT and CDR2 as YYREEE (reference sequence).

The rearrangement links TRBV9 to TRBJ2-3; TRBD2 aligns across 7 bases. The CDR3 consists of 15 residues. Looked up from germline, CDR1 is SGDLS and CDR2 is YYNGEE. V was clipped by 4 bases and J by 3 bases; unmatched bases: 8. The CDR3 protein is CASSRSGGVTDTQYF. CDR3 coding DNA: TGTGCCAGCAGCAGGTCGGGGGGTGTTACAGATACGCAGTATTTT. Supplemented by reference TRBV9 and TRBJ2-3, the full variable domain reads DSGVTQTPKHLITATGQRVTLRCSPRSGDLSVYWYQQSLDQGLQFLIQYYNGEERAKGNILERFSAQQFPDLHSELNLSSLELGDSALYFCASSRSGGVTDTQYFGPGTRLTVL.

This clone has a single count. V is TRBV6-5 and J is TRBJ2-1; 10 bases are shared with TRBD2. Trimming at V came to 6 bases and at J to 5 bases, leaving 7 bases not matched to a gene. CDR1 is MNHEY and CDR2 is SVGAGI in the germline V gene. This CDR3 comprises 15 residues. This CDR3 reads CASSRGSGGNNEQFF. As DNA, the CDR3 is TGTGCCAGCAGCCGGGGTAGCGGGGGGAACAATGAGCAGTTCTTC.

Concerning this clone itself: Additional DNA sequences in this sample encode the identical CDR3. The CDR3 bases are TGTGCCAGCAGTTTTGCGGGGGGCCAGCCCCAGCATTTT. Its translation is CASSFAGGQPQHF. The rearrangement joins TRBV12-3 or TRBV12-4 to TRBJ1-5; possibly TRBD1 for D (6 bases). The V gene lost 3 bases and the J gene lost 7 bases, with 10 bases spanning the gap. CDR3 size: 13 residues.

This chain links TRBV6-4 with TRBJ2-1; 16 nucleotides agree with TRBD2. Per germline, CDR1 MRHNA and CDR2 SNTAGT. Trimming removed 0 bases from V and 8 bases from J; junction bases left unmatched: 1. This CDR3 comprises 16 residues. CDR3 in amino acids: CASSDSGTSGGDEQFF. CDR3 bases: TGTGCCAGCAGTGACTCGGGGACTAGCGGGGGGGATGAGCAGTTCTTC.

V usage is TRBV6-5 and J usage is TRBJ2-1; 11 bases agree with TRBD2. The CDR3 consists of 14 residues. Germline trimming cut 7 bases from V and 8 bases from J; bases unmatched to any gene: 7. The germline V gene encodes CDR1 MNHEY and CDR2 SVGAGI. The CDR3 loop is CASKLAGALDEQFF. The CDR3 DNA is TGTGCCAGCAAACTAGCGGGGGCCTTGGATGAGCAGTTCTTC.

This clone was found once. One end of the junction fails to match germline, which may point to a read error. The chain's CDR3 is CATSRDQSTGGGLFF. The CDR3, as DNA: TGTGCCACCAGCAGAGACCAATCGACAGGGGGCGGTCTCTTCTTC. The chain has TRBV15 and TRBJ1-2, with 10 bases that match TRBD1. Germline V lookup: CDR1 LNHNV, CDR2 YYDKDF (reference sequence). The CDR3 is 15 amino acids.